A single sample is the source of the 8 T cell receptor beta chains below, sequenced in a study of B cell selection in AIRE deficiency. Conventional CD4 T cells were sorted as CD4+CD127+ cells. Sequencing used immunoSEQ multiplex PCR; TCRdb keeps in-frame clones, though not all of them. The sample consists of some 24,000 clones, around 96% of them appearing once. Sequencing used CD4+CD127+ conventional T cells sorted from PBMCs. These receptors were obtained from a human donor in good health.

The chain has TRBV6-1 and TRBJ2-5; D is undetermined. The CDR3 is made up of 13 amino acids. V lost 4 bases to trimming and J lost 3 bases, with 9 bases between them. CDR1 is MNHNS and CDR2 is SASEGT in the germline V gene. This chain's CDR3 is CASSGTDKETQYF. CDR3 nucleotide sequence: TGTGCCAGCAGTGGGACGGATAAAGAGACCCAGTACTTC.

DNA for the CDR3: TGTGCCAGCAGCAAAAGCCAGGGGGGTTTTTACGAGCAGTACTTC. It translates to CASSKSQGGFYEQYF. This chain links TRBV4-2 with TRBJ2-7; the D gene is possibly TRBD1 (7 bases). V gave up 5 bases and J gave up 4 bases, with 18 bases separating them. There are 15 residues in the CDR3. The germline V gene has CDR1 LGHNA and CDR2 YNFKEQ.

The chain employs TRBV7-2 and TRBJ2-1; 9 positions match TRBD2. The CDR3 loop spans 15 amino acids. In germline, CDR1 is SGHTA, CDR2 FQGNSA. Trimming at V came to 3 bases and at J to 5 bases, leaving 5 bases not matched to a gene. The CDR3 DNA reads TGTGCCAGCAGCTTCGGCGGGGGGGCCCACAATGAGCAGTTCTTC. It codes for CASSFGGGAHNEQFF.

J is TRBJ2-5 and V is TRBV30; 13 bases match TRBD2. The germline V gene has CDR1 GTSNPN and CDR2 SVGIG (reference sequence). The length of the CDR3 is 17 residues. V trimming: 2 bases; J trimming: 5 bases; junction bases outside the gene matches: 11. The CDR3 loop reads CAWSLGLAGATSETQYF. Here the CDR3 DNA reads TGTGCCTGGAGTCTCGGACTAGCGGGGGCTACAAGTGAGACCCAGTACTTC.

This chain joins TRBV2 and TRBJ1-1; no definite D call. There are 13 residues in the CDR3. The V gene's germline CDR1 is SNHLY and CDR2 FYNNEI. Trimming stripped 3 bases from V and 1 base from J, with 6 bases between. CDR3 nucleotides: TGTGCCAGCAGTGACCGTGGGAACACTGAAGCTTTCTTT. Its translation is CASSDRGNTEAFF.

In DNA, the CDR3 is TGTGCCAGCTCGGAGATGCATGAAAAACTGTTTTTT. The encoded protein is CASSEMHEKLFF. The chain recombines TRBV28 with TRBJ1-4; D uncertain. CDR3 length: 12 amino acids. Per germline, CDR1 MDHEN and CDR2 SYDVKM. V was trimmed by 8 bases and J by 6 bases, leaving 10 bases between them.

The rearrangement joins TRBV12-5 to TRBJ2-5, with D possibly being TRBD2 (6 bases). The CDR3 has 15 amino acids. Looked up from germline, CDR1 is LGHNT and CDR2 is FRNRAP. V lost 7 bases, J lost 4 bases, and 19 bases lay in between. In DNA form, the CDR3 reads TGTGCTAGTGTTGGGGGTAGCGGATCGGCAGAGACCCAGTACTTC. Protein product: CASVGGSGSAETQYF.

The J gene is TRBJ2-1, the V gene TRBV27; 13 bases are shared with TRBD2. The V gene's germline CDR1 is MNHEY and CDR2 SMNVEV (reference sequence). V lost 8 bases to trimming and J lost 0 bases; unmatched junction nucleotides: 4. The CDR3 covers 16 residues. The CDR3 bases are TGTGCCAGCGCCCGACTAGCGGGGGGCTCCTACAATGAGCAGTTCTTC. Encoded protein: CASARLAGGSYNEQFF.